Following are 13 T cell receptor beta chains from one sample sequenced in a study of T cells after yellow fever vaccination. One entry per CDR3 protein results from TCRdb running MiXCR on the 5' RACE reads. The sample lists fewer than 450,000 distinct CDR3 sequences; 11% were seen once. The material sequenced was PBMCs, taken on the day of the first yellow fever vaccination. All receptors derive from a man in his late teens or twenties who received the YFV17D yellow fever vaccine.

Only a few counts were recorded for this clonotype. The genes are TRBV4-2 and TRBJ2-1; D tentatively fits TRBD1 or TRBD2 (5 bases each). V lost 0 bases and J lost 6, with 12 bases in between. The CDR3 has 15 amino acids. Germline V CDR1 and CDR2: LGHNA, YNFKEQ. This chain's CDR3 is CASSQDEPGANEQFF. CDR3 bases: TGTGCCAGCAGCCAAGATGAGCCCGGGGCCAATGAGCAGTTCTTC.

As DNA, the CDR3 is TGTGCCAGCACCTTTTTGCCCCAATCATCCTCCTACGAGCAGTACTTC. This encodes CASTFLPQSSSYEQYF. The V call is TRBV5-6, the J call TRBJ2-7; D gene uncertain. The CDR3 runs to 16 residues. CDR1 is SGHDT and CDR2 is YYEEEE in the germline V gene. Trimming took 6 bases from V and 0 from J, leaving 19 bases between them.

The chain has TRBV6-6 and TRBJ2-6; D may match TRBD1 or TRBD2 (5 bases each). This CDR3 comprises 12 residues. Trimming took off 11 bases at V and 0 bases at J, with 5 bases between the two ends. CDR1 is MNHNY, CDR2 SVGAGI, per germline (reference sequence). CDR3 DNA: TGTGCCGGGGGCTCTGGGGCCAACGTCCTGACTTTC. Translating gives CAGGSGANVLTF.

In nucleotides, the CDR3 is TGTGCCAGCAGACCAACCCAAGAGACCCAGTACTTC. Translating it yields CASRPTQETQYF. V usage is TRBV6-6 and J usage is TRBJ2-5; unclear D gene. Germline CDR1 reads MNHNY; CDR2 reads SVGAGI (reference sequence). Deletions cut 6 bases from V and 1 base from J, with 6 bases between. The CDR3 has 12 amino acids.

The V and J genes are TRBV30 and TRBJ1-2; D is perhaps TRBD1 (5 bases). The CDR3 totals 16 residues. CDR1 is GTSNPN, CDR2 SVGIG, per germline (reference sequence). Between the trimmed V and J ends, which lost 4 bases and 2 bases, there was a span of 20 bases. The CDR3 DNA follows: TGTGCCTGGACCTTGCCTCGGACACGGCCGAACTATGGCTACACCTTC. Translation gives CAWTLPRTRPNYGYTF.

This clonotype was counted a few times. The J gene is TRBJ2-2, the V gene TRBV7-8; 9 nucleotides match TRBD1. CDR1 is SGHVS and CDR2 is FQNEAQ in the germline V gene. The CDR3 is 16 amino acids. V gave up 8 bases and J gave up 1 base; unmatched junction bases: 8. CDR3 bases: TGTGCCAGCGGATCACAGGGGGCAAGGAACACCGGGGAGCTGTTTTTT. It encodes CASGSQGARNTGELFF. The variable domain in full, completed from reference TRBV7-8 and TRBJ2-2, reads GAGVSQSPRYKVAKRGQDVALRCDPISGHVSLFWYQQALGQGPEFLTYFQNEAQLDKSGLPSDRFFAERPEGSVSTLKIQRTQQEDSAVYLCASGSQGARNTGELFFGEGSRLTVL.

As DNA, the CDR3 is TGTGCCAGCAGTTTCATCCAGGGGGCCTCCGAAAACACTGAAGCTTTCTTT. Protein: CASSFIQGASENTEAFF. The chain has TRBV6-2 or TRBV6-3 and TRBJ1-1, with 8 bases aligning to TRBD1. V trimming: 4 bases; J trimming: 2 bases; junction bases outside the gene matches: 12. Per germline, CDR1 MNHEY and CDR2 SVGEGT. CDR3 length equals 17 residues.

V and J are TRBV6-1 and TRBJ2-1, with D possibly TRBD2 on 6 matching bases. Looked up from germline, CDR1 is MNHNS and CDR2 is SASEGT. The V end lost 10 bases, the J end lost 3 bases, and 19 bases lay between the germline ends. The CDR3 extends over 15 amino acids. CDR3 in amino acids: CATRPQRAGYNEQFF. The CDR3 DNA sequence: TGTGCCACCAGACCCCAGCGGGCCGGCTACAATGAGCAGTTCTTC.

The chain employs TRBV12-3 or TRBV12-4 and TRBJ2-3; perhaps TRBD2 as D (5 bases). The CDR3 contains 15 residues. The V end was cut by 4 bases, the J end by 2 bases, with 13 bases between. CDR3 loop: CASSSWELATDTQYF. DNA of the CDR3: TGTGCCAGCAGTTCTTGGGAGCTGGCCACAGATACGCAGTATTTT.

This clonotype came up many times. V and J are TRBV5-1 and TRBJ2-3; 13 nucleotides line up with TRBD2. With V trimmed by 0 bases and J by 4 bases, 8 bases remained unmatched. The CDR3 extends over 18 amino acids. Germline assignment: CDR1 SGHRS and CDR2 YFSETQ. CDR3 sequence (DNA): TGCGCCAGCAGCTTGGGGACTAGCGGGGGAGGAACGGCAGATACGCAGTATTTT. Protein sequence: CASSLGTSGGGTADTQYF. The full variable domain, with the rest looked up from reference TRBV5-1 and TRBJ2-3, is KAGVTQTPRYLIKTRGQQVTLSCSPISGHRSVSWYQQTPGQGLQFLFEYFSETQRNKGNFPGRFSGRQFSNSRSEMNVSTLELGDSALYLCASSLGTSGGGTADTQYFGPGTRLTVL.

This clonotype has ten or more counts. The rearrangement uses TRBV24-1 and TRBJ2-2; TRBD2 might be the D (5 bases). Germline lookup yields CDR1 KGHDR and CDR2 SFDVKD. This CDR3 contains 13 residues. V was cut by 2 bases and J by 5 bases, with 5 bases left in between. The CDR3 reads CATSDWETGELFF. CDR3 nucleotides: TGTGCCACCAGTGATTGGGAGACCGGGGAGCTGTTTTTT.

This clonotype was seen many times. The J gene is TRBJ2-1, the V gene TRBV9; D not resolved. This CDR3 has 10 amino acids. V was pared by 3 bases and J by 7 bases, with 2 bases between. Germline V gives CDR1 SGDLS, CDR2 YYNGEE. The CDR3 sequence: CASSGNEQFF. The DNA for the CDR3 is TGTGCCAGCAGCGGGAATGAGCAGTTCTTC.

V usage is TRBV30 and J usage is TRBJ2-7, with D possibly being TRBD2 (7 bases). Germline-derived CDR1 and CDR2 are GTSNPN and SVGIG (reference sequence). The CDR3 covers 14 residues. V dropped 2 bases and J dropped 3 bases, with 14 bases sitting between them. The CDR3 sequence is CAWSIQGGGYEQYF. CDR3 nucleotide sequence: TGTGCCTGGAGTATACAGGGAGGGGGCTACGAGCAGTACTTC.